This entry lists 9 T cell receptor beta chains sequenced from one sample in a study of shared clonotypes between healthy human individuals. Profiled with immunoSEQ multiplex PCR; TCRdb holds only in-frame clones, not every one. The table includes 1.5 million to 2.5 million clones, around 96% detected once. CD45RO-negative, CCR7-selected cells formed the naive CD8 fraction, which excluded terminally differentiated effector memory CD45RA+ cells. Sequencing was performed on naive CD8+ T cells sorted from blood. The receptor source for this set is a man younger than 35 in good health.

The chain couples TRBV6-5 to TRBJ1-2, with D hard to call. V shed 4 bases and J shed 1 base, with 13 bases lying between them. Germline V gene sequence: CDR1 MNHEY, CDR2 SVGAGI. The CDR3 totals 15 residues. CDR3 protein: CASSSYGDFNYGYTF. DNA of the CDR3: TGTGCCAGCAGTTCCTACGGAGACTTTAACTATGGCTACACCTTC.

The chain employs TRBV4-1 and TRBJ2-7, with D possibly matching TRBD1 (5 bases). V lost 5 bases and J lost 6, with 17 bases in between. There are 14 residues in the CDR3. From germline, CDR1 is MGHRA and CDR2 YSYEKL. In nucleotides, the CDR3 is TGCGCCAGCAGCTATGTGGACACGTCCCTCGAGCAGTACTTC. This codes for CASSYVDTSLEQYF.

This chain links TRBV4-1 with TRBJ2-7; 8 bases fit TRBD2. With 1 base clipped from V and 0 bases from J, the junction kept 8 bases outside the gene matches. Looked up from germline, CDR1 is MGHRA and CDR2 is YSYEKL. The CDR3 has 17 amino acids. The CDR3 DNA follows: TGCGCCAGCAGCCAAGGTGTGATAGCGGGATTCTCCTACGAGCAGTACTTC. Encoded protein: CASSQGVIAGFSYEQYF.

This chain joins TRBV7-6 and TRBJ2-3; 9 bases fit TRBD2. The ends lost 1 base at V and 5 bases at J; junction bases unmatched: 7. CDR3 length equals 16 residues. Germline assignment: CDR1 SGHVS and CDR2 FNYEAQ. Written as DNA, the CDR3 is TGTGCCAGCAGCTTAGGCAGCGGGGGGCCCGGAGATACGCAGTATTTT. Its translation: CASSLGSGGPGDTQYF.

The rearrangement links TRBV28 to TRBJ1-5; D may be TRBD1 (6 bases). This CDR3 spans 14 amino acids. CDR1 is MDHEN, CDR2 SYDVKM, per germline. V lost 6 bases and J lost 5, with 14 bases in between. The CDR3 spells CASRPTGWDQPQHF. CDR3 coding DNA: TGTGCCAGCAGACCCACAGGGTGGGATCAGCCCCAGCATTTT. Looking up the rest from reference TRBV28 and TRBJ1-5 gives the full variable domain: DVKVTQSSRYLVKRTGEKVFLECVQDMDHENMFWYRQDPGLGLRLIYFSYDVKMKEKGDIPEGYSVSREKKERFSLILESASTNQTSMYLCASRPTGWDQPQHFGDGTRLSIL.

The V gene is TRBV15, the J gene TRBJ2-3, with D perhaps TRBD2 (6 bases). Looked up from germline, CDR1 is LNHNV and CDR2 is YYDKDF (reference sequence). This CDR3 region has 13 residues. V was shortened by 5 bases and J by 4 bases, with 10 bases between the two germline ends. For the CDR3, the DNA is TGTGCCACCAGCGCAGGGAGGCCAGATACGCAGTATTTT. Its protein product is CATSAGRPDTQYF.

The CDR3 nucleotides read TGTGCCAGCAGTCCAGGGCCCGGATTTTACAATGAGCAGTTCTTC. Translation: CASSPGPGFYNEQFF. V gene TRBV27 combines with J gene TRBJ2-1, with TRBD1 as a possible D gene (5 bases). This CDR3 is 15 amino acids long. V lost 5 bases and J lost 4, with 15 bases in between. The germline V gene has CDR1 MNHEY and CDR2 SMNVEV (reference sequence).

V is TRBV6-5 and J is TRBJ1-6; TRBD1 agrees at 9 bases. The V and J ends lost 6 bases and 9 bases, in that order; junction bases with no gene match: 6. Germline assignment: CDR1 MNHEY and CDR2 SVGAGI. There are 14 residues in the CDR3. Here the CDR3 reads CASRGRTGVSPLHF. The DNA of the CDR3 is TGTGCCAGCAGGGGCAGGACAGGGGTTTCACCCCTCCACTTT.

The gene calls are TRBV29-1 and TRBJ2-7, with D perhaps given as TRBD1 or TRBD2 (5 bases each). Per germline, CDR1 SQVTM and CDR2 ANQGSEA. V was shortened by 4 bases and J by 6 bases, with 10 bases between the two germline ends. This CDR3 region has 11 residues. CDR3 sequence (DNA): TGCAGCGTTGGGGGGAATGGCGAGCAGTACTTC. Amino acid sequence: CSVGGNGEQYF.